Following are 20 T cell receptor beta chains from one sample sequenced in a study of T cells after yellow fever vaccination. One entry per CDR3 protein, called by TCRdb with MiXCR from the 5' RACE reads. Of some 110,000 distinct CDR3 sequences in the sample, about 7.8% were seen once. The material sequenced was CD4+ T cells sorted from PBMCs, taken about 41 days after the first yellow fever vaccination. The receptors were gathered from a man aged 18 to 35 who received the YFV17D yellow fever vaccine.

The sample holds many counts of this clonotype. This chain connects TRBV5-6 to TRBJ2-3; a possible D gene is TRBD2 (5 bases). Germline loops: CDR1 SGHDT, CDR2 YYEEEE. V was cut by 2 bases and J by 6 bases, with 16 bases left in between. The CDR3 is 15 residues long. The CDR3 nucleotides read TGTGCCAGCAGCTTTGGCGGGCGCAGGTCTGATACGCAGTATTTT. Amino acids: CASSFGGRRSDTQYF. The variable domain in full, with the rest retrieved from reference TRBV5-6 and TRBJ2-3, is DAGVTQSPTHLIKTRGQQVTLRCSPKSGHDTVSWYQQALGQGPQFIFQYYEEEERQRGNFPDRFSGHQFPNYSSELNVNALLLGDSALYLCASSFGGRRSDTQYFGPGTRLTVL.

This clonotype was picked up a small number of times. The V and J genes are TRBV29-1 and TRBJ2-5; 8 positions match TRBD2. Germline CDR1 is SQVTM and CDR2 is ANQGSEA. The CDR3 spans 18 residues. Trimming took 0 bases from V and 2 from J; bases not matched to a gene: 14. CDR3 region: CSVEDLAGERGPQETQYF. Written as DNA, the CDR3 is TGCAGCGTTGAAGACTTGGCAGGGGAGCGGGGGCCGCAAGAGACCCAGTACTTC.

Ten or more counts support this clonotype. The CDR3 sequence is CASSEAHSFVPQHF. The CDR3 DNA follows: TGTGCCAGCAGTGAAGCGCACAGTTTCGTGCCCCAGCATTTT. The chain links TRBV6-1 to TRBJ1-5; D is ambiguous. This CDR3 has 14 amino acids. V was shortened by 0 bases and J by 9 bases, with 12 bases between the two germline ends. CDR1 and CDR2 (germline): MNHNS, SASEGT.

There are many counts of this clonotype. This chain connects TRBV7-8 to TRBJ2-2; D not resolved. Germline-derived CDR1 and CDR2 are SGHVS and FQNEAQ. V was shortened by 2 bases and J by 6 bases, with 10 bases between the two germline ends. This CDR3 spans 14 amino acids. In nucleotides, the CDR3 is TGTGCCAGCAGCTTACAATATTTGGCCGGGGAGCTGTTTTTT. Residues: CASSLQYLAGELFF.

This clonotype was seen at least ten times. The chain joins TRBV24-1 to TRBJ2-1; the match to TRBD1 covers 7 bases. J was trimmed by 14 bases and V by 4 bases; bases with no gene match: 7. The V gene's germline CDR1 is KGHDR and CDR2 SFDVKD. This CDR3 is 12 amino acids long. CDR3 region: CATSEGPGQKFF. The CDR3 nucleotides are TGTGCCACCAGTGAAGGGCCGGGACAGAAGTTCTTC.

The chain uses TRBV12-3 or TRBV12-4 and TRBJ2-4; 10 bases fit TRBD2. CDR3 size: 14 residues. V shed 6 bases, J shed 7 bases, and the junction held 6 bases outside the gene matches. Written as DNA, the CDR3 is TGTGCCAGCAGCCCGACTAGCGGGTCCAACATTCAGTACTTC. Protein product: CASSPTSGSNIQYF.

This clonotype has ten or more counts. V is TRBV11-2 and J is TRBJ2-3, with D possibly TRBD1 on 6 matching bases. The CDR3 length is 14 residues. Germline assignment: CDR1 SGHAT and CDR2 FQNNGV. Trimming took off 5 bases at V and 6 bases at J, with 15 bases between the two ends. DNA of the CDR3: TGTGCCAGCAGCCAAAGTCAGGGGATGGATACGCAGTATTTT. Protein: CASSQSQGMDTQYF.

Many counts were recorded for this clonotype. This CDR3 is CASSQATNEKLFF. The CDR3 nucleotides are TGTGCCAGCAGCCAAGCAACTAATGAAAAACTGTTTTTT. The J gene is TRBJ1-4, the V gene TRBV4-2, with D unclear. V was cut by 1 base and J by 0 bases, with 0 bases left in between. This CDR3 region has 13 residues. The germline V gene has CDR1 LGHNA and CDR2 YNFKEQ.

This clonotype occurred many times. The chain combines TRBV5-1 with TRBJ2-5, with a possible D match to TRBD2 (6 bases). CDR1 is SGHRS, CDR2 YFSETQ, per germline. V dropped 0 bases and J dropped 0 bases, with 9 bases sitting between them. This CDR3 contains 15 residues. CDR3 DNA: TGCGCCAGCAGCTTGGATACGGGGGACCAAGAGACCCAGTACTTC. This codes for CASSLDTGDQETQYF.

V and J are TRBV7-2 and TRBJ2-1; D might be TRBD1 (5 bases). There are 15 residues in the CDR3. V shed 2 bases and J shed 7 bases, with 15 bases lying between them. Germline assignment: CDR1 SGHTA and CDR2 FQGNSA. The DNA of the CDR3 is TGTGCCAGCAGCTTAAATCAGGCTAGGGGTAATGAGCAGTTCTTC. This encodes CASSLNQARGNEQFF.

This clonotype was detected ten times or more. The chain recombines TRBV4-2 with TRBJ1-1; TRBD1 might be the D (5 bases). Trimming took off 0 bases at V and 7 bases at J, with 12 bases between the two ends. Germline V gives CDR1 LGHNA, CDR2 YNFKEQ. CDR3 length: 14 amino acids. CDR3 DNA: TGTGCCAGCAGCCAAGATCTGGGCAGGGTTGAAGCTTTCTTT. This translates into CASSQDLGRVEAFF.

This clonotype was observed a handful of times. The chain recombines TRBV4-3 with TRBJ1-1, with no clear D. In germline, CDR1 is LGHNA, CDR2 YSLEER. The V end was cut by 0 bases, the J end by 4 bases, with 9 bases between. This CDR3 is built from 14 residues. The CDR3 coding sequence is TGCGCCAGCAGCCAAGATGATTGGGGCACTGAAGCTTTCTTT. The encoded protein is CASSQDDWGTEAFF.

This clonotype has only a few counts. DNA of the CDR3: TGTGCCAGCAGCCTGGGGGGACAGGCCTACGAGCAGTACTTC. It encodes CASSLGGQAYEQYF. This chain joins TRBV5-4 and TRBJ2-7; TRBD1 aligns across 8 bases. The germline CDR1 and CDR2 sequences are SGHNT and YYREEE (reference sequence). CDR3 size: 14 residues. With V trimmed by 4 bases and J by 2 bases, 5 bases remained unmatched. Full variable domain (rest looked up from reference TRBV5-4 and TRBJ2-7): ETGVTQSPTHLIKTRGQQVTLRCSSQSGHNTVSWYQQALGQGPQFIFQYYREEENGRGNFPPRFSGLQFPNYSSELNVNALELDDSALYLCASSLGGQAYEQYFGPGTRLTVT.

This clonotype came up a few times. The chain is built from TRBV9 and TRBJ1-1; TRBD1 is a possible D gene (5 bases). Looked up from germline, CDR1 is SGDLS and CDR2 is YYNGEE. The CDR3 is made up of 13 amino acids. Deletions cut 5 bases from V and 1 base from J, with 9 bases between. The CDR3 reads CASSSRGNTEAFF. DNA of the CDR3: TGTGCCAGCAGTTCGAGGGGGAACACTGAAGCTTTCTTT.

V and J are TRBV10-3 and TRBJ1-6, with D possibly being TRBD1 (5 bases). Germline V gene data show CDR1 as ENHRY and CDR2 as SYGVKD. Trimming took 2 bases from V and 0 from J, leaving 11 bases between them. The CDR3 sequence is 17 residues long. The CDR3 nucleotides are TGTGCCATCAGTGAGCGGACACAAAGCTCCTATAATTCACCCCTCCACTTT. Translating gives CAISERTQSSYNSPLHF.

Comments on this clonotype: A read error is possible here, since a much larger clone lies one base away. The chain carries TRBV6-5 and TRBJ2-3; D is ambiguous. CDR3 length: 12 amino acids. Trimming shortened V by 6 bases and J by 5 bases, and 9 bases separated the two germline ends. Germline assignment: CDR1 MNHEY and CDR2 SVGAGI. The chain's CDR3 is CASRTPGDTQYF. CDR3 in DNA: TGTGCCAGCAGGACCCCGGGAGATACGCAGTATTTT.

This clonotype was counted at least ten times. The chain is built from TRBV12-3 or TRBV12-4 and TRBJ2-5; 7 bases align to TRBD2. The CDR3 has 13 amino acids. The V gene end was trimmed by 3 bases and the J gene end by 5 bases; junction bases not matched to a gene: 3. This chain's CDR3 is CASSLREGETQYF. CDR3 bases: TGTGCCAGCAGTTTGAGGGAGGGGGAGACCCAGTACTTC.

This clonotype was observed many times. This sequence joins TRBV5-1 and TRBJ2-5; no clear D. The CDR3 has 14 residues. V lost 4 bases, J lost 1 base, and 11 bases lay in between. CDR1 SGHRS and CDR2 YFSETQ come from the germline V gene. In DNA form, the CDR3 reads TGCGCCAGCAGCCTGCAAGACCCCCAAGAGACCCAGTACTTC. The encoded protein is CASSLQDPQETQYF.

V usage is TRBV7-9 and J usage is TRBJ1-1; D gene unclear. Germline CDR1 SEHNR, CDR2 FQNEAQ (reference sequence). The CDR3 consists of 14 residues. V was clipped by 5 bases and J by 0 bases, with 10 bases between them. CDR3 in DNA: TGTGCCAGCAGCGGATGGGCTCTGAACACTGAAGCTTTCTTT. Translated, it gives CASSGWALNTEAFF.

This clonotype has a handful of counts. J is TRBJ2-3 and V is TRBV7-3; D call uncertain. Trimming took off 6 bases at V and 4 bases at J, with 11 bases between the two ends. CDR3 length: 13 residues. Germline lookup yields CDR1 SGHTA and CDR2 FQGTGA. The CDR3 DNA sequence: TGTGCCAGCAGTCGCGACATGGCAGATACGCAGTATTTT. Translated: CASSRDMADTQYF.